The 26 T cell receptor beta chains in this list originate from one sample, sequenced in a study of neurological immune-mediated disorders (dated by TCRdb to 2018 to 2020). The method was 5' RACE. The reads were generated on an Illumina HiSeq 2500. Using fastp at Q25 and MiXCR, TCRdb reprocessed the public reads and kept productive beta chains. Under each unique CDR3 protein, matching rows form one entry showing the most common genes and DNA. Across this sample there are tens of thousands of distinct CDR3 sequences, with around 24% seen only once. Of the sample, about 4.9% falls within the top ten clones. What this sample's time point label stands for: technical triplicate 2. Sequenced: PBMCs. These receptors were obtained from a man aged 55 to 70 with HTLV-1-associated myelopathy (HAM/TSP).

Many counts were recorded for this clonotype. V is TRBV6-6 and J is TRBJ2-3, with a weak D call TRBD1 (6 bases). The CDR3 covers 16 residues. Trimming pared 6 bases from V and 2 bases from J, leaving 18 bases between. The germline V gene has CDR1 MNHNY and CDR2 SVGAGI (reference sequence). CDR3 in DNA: TGTGCCAGCAGACCCCGATACAGGGACCTCACAGATACGCAGTATTTT. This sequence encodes CASRPRYRDLTDTQYF.

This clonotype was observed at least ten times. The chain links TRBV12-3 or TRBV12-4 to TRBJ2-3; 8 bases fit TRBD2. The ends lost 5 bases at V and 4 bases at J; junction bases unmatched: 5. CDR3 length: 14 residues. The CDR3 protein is CASSLGTRADTQYF. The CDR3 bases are TGTGCCAGCAGTCTCGGGACTAGGGCAGATACGCAGTATTTT.

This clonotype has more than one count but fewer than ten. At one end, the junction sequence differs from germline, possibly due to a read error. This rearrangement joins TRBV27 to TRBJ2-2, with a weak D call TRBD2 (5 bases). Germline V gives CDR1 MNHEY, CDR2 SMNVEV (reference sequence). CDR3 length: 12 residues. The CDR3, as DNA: TGTGCCAGCAGTTTAAGGACCGGGGAGATGTTTTTT. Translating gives CASSLRTGEMFF.

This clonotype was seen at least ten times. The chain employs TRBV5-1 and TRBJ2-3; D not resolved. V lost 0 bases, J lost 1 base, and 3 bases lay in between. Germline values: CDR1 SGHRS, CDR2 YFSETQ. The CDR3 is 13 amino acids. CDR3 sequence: CASSLVGTDTQYF. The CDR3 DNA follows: TGCGCCAGCAGCTTGGTGGGCACAGATACGCAGTATTTT.

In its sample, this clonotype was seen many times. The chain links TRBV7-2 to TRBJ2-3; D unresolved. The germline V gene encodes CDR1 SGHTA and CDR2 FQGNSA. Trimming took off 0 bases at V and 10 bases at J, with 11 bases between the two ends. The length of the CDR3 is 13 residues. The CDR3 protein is CASSLALGSAQYF. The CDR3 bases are TGTGCCAGCAGCTTAGCCCTAGGCTCTGCGCAGTATTTT. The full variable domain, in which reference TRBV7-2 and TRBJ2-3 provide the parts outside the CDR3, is GAGVSQSPSNKVTEKGKDVELRCDPISGHTALYWYRQSLGQGLEFLIYFQGNSAPDKSGLPSDRFSAERTGGSVSTLTIQRTQQEDSAVYLCASSLALGSAQYFGPGTRLTVL.

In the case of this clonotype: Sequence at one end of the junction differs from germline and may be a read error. CDR3 sequence (DNA): TGCGCCAGCAGGGAGTATAACCGAGGGGCCACCGCGGAGACCCGGTACTTC. This encodes CASREYNRGATAETRYF. The chain employs TRBV5-1 and TRBJ2-5; tentatively, D is TRBD1 or TRBD2 (5 bases each). The germline CDR1 and CDR2 sequences are SGHRS and YFSETQ. The CDR3 totals 17 residues.

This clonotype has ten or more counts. In DNA, the CDR3 is TGCGCCAGCAGCCAAGATCCCAGCCACCTTAGCAATCAGCCCCAGCATTTT. This translates into CASSQDPSHLSNQPQHF. J is TRBJ1-5 and V is TRBV4-1; the D is unclear. This CDR3 contains 17 residues. Germline values: CDR1 MGHRA, CDR2 YSYEKL. The V end lost 0 bases, the J end lost 0 bases, and 12 bases lay between the germline ends.

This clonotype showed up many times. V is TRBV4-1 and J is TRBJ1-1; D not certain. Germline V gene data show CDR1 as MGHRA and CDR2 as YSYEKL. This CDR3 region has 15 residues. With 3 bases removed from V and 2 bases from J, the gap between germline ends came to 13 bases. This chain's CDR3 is CASSQSPVANTEAFF. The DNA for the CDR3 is TGCGCCAGCAGCCAGTCACCGGTTGCCAACACTGAAGCTTTCTTT.

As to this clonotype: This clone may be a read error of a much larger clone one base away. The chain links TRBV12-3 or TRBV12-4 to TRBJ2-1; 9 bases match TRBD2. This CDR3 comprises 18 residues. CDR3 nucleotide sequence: TGTGCCAGCAGTTTCGATATGGGACTAGCCTTAGGTTTCAATAAGCAGTTCTTC. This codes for CASSFDMGLALGFNKQFF.

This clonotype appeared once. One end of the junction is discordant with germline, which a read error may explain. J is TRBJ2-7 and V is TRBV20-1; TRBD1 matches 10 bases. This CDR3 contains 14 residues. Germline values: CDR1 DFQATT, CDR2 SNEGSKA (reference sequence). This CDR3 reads CSSRGGQGPDEQYF. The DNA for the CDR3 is TGCAGTTCTAGGGGGGGACAGGGGCCGGACGAGCAGTACTTC.

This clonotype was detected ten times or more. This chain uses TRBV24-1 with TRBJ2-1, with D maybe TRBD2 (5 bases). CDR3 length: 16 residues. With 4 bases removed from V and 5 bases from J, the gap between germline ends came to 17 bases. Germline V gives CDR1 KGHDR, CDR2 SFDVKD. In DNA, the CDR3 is TGTGCCACCAGTGACCCTAGCTCTTCTGGACACAATGAGCAGTTCTTC. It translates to CATSDPSSSGHNEQFF.

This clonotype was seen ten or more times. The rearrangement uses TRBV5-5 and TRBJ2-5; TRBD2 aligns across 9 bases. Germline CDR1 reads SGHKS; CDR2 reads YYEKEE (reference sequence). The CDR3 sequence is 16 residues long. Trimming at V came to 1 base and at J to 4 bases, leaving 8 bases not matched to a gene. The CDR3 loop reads CASSLPQGSGGETQYF. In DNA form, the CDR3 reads TGTGCCAGCAGCTTGCCCCAGGGTAGCGGGGGAGAGACCCAGTACTTC.

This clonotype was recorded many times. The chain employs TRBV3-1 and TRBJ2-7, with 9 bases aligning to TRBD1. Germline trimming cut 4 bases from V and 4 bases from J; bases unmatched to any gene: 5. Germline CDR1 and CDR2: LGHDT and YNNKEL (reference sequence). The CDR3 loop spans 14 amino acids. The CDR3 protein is CASSLQGQGYEQYF. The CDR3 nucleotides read TGTGCCAGCAGCCTTCAGGGACAGGGTTACGAGCAGTACTTC.

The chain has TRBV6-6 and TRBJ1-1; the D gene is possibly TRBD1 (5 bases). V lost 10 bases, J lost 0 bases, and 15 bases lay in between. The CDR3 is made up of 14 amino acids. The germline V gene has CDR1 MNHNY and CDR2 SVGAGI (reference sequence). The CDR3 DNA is TGTGCCACCTTACCGACAGTCTTGAACACTGAAGCTTTCTTT. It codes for CATLPTVLNTEAFF.

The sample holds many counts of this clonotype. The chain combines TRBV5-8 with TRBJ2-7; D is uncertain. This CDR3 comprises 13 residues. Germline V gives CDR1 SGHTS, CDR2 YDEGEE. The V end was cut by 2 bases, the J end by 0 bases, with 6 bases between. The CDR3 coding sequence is TGTGCCAGCAGCTTCTACAGCTCCTACGAGCAGTACTTC. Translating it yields CASSFYSSYEQYF.

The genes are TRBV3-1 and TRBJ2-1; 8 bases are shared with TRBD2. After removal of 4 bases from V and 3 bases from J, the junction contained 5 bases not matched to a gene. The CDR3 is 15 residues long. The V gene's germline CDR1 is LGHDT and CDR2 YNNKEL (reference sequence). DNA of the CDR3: TGTGCCAGCAGCCCCGGACTAGCAGACTACAATGAGCAGTTCTTC. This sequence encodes CASSPGLADYNEQFF.

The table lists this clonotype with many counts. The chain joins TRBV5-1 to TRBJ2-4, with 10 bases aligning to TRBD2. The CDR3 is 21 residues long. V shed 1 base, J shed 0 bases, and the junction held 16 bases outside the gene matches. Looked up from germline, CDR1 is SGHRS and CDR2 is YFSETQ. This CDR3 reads CASSLTGGTSAYHLAKNIQYF. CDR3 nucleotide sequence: TGCGCCAGCAGCTTGACAGGGGGGACTAGCGCTTATCATTTAGCCAAAAACATTCAGTACTTC. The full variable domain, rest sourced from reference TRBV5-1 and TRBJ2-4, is KAGVTQTPRYLIKTRGQQVTLSCSPISGHRSVSWYQQTPGQGLQFLFEYFSETQRNKGNFPGRFSGRQFSNSRSEMNVSTLELGDSALYLCASSLTGGTSAYHLAKNIQYFGAGTRLSVL.

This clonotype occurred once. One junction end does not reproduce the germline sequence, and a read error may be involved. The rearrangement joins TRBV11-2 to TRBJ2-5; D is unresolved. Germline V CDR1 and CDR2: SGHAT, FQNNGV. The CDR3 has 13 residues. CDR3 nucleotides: TGTACCAGCAGCTTATCACAGCAAGAGACCCAGTACTTC. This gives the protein CTSSLSQQETQYF. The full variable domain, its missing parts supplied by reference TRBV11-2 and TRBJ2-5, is EAGVAQSPRYKIIEKRQSVAFWCNPISGHATLYWYQQILGQGPKLLIQFQNNGVVDDSQLPKDRFSAERLKGVDSTLKIQPAKLEDSAVYLCTSSLSQQETQYFGPGTRLLVL.

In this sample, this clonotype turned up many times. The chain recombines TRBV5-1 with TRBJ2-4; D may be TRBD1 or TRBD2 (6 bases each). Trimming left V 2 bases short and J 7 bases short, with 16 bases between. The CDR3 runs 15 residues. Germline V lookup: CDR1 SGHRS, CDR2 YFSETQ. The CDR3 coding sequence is TGCGCCAGCAGCTTCAGACCCCAAGGGGGGAACATTCAGTACTTC. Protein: CASSFRPQGGNIQYF.

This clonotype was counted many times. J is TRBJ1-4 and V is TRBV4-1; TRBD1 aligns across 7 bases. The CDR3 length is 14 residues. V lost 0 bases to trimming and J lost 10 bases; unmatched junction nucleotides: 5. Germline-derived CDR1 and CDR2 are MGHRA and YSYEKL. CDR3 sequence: CASSQERQGGKLFF. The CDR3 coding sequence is TGCGCCAGCAGCCAAGAAAGGCAGGGGGGAAAACTGTTTTTT.

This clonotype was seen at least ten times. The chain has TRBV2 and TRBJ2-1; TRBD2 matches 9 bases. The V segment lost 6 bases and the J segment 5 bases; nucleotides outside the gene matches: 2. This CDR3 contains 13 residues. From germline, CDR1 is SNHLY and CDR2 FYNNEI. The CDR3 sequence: CASRAGGNNEQFF. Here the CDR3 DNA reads TGTGCCAGCAGAGCGGGAGGTAACAATGAGCAGTTCTTC.

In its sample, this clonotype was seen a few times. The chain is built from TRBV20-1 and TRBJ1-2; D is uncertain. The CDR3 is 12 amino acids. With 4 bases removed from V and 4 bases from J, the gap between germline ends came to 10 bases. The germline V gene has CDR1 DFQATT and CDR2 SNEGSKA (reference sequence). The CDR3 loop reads CSANPDGYGYTF. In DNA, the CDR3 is TGCAGTGCTAATCCGGATGGCTATGGCTACACCTTC.

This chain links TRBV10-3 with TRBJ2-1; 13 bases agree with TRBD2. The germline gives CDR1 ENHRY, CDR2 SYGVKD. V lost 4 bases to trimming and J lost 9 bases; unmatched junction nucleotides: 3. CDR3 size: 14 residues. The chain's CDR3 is CAISGLAGGSEQFF. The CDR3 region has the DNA TGTGCCATCAGTGGACTAGCGGGAGGTAGTGAGCAGTTCTTC.

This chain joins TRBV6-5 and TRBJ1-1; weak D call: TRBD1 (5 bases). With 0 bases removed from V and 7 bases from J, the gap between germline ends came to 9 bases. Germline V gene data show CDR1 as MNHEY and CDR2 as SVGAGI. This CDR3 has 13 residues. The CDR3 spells CASSYSGGYEAFF. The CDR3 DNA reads TGTGCCAGCAGTTACTCGGGGGGGTATGAAGCTTTCTTT.

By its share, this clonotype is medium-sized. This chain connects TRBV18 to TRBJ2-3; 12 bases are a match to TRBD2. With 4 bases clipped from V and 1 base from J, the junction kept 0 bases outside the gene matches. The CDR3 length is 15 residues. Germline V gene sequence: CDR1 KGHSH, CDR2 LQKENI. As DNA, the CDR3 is TGTGCCAGCTCACGACTAGCGGGAGGCACAGATACGCAGTATTTT. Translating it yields CASSRLAGGTDTQYF.

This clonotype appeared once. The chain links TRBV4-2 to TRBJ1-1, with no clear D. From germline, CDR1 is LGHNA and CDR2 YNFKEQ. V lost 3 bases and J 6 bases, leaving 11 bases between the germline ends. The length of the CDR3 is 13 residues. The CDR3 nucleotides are TGTGCCAGCAGCCAGCTACACGATTCTGAAGCTTTCTTT. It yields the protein CASSQLHDSEAFF.